The clone carrying this T cell receptor beta chain was seen just once. This specimen belongs to a study of breast tumors, draining lymph nodes, adjacent tissues. The CDR3 spans 18 residues. Losses at the gene ends were 0 bases for V and 0 bases for J; bases not matched to a gene: 10. Looked up from germline, CDR1 is SGHRS and CDR2 is YFSETQ. TCRdb processed the multiplex PCR reads anew with MiXCR; each CDR3 protein has one entry. The data show 20,000 to 25,000 distinct CDR3 sequences, with about 50% seen just once and around 8% held by the top ten. This clonotype was obtained from a female donor with breast cancer. Some clones in this sample may be carry-over from other donors' samples. The chain employs TRBV5-1 and TRBJ2-3; TRBD2 matches at 7 bases. The specimen was breast tumor tissue. The CDR3 protein is CASSLARWEGSSTDTQYF. For the CDR3, the DNA is TGCGCCAGCAGCTTGGCCAGGTGGGAGGGATCTAGCACAGATACGCAGTATTTT.